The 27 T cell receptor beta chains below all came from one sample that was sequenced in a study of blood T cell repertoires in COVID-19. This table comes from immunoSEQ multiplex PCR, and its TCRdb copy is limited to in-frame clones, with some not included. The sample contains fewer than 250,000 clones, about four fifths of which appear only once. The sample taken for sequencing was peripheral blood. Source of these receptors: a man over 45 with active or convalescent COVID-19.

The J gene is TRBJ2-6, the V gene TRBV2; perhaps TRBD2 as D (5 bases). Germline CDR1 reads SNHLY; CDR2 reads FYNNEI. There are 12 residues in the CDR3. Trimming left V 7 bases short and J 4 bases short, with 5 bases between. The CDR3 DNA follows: TGTGCCAGCACGGGGGGGGCCAACGTCCTGACTTTC. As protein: CASTGGANVLTF.

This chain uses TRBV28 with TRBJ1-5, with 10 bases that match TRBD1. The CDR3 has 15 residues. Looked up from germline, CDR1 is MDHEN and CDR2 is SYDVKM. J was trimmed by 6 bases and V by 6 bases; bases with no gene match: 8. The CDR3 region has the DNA TGTGCCAGCAGCATACGACAGGGGGCTCGTCAGCCCCAGCATTTT. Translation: CASSIRQGARQPQHF.

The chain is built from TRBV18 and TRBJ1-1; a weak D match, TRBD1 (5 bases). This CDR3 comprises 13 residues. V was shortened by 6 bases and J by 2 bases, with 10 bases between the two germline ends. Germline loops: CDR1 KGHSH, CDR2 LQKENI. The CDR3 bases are TGTGCCAGCTCCGGGAGGGACAACACTGAAGCTTTCTTT. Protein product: CASSGRDNTEAFF. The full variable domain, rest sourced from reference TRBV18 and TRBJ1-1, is NAGVMQNPRHLVRRRGQEARLRCSPMKGHSHVYWYRQLPEEGLKFMVYLQKENIIDESGMPKERFSAEFPKEGPSILRIQQVVRGDSAAYFCASSGRDNTEAFFGQGTRLTVV.

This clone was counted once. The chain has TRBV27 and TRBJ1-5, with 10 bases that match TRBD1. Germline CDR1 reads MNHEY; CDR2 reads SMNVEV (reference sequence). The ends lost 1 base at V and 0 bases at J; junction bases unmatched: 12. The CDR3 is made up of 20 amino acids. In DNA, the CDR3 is TGTGCCAGCAGTTTATATCTGGGACAGGGGTCGGAATATAGCAATCAGCCCCAGCATTTT. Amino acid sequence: CASSLYLGQGSEYSNQPQHF.

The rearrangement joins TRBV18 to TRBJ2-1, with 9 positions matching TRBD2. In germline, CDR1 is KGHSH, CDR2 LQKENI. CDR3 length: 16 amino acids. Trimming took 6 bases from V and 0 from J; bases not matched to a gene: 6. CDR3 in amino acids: CASSRERGVSYNEQFF. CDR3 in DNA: TGTGCCAGCTCCCGAGAGCGGGGGGTCTCCTACAATGAGCAGTTCTTC. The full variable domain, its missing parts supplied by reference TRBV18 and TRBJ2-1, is NAGVMQNPRHLVRRRGQEARLRCSPMKGHSHVYWYRQLPEEGLKFMVYLQKENIIDESGMPKERFSAEFPKEGPSILRIQQVVRGDSAAYFCASSRERGVSYNEQFFGPGTRLTVL.

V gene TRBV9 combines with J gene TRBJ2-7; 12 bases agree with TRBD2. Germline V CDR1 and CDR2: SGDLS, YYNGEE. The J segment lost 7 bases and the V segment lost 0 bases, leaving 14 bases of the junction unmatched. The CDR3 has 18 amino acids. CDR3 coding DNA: TGTGCCAGCAGCGTAGGTACTAGCGGGAGGTCTGCCCTGGGGGAGCAGTACTTC. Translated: CASSVGTSGRSALGEQYF.

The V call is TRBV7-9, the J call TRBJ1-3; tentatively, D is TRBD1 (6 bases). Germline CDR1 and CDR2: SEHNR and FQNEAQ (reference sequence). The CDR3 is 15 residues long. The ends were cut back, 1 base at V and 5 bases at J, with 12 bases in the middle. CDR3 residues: CASSLETGPRNTIYF. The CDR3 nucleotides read TGTGCCAGCAGCTTAGAGACAGGCCCCAGAAACACCATATATTTT.

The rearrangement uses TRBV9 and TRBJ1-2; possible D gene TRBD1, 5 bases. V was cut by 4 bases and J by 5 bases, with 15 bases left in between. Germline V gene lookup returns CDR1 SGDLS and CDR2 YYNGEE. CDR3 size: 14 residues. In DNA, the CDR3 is TGTGCCAGCAGCCCCCAGGGCGGGGTTTATGGCTACACCTTC. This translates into CASSPQGGVYGYTF.

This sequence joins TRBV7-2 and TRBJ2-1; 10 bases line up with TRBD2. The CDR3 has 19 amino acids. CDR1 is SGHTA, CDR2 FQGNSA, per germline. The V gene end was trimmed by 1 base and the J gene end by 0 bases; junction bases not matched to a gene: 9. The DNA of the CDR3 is TGTGCCAGCAGCTTAGTGGGGCTAGCGGGGGTCCTCTCCTACAATGAGCAGTTCTTC. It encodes CASSLVGLAGVLSYNEQFF.

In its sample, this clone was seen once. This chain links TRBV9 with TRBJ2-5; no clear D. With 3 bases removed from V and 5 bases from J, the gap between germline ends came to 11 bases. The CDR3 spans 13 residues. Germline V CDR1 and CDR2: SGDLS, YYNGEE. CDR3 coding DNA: TGTGCCAGCAGCGCCCGATCTCGGGAGACCCAGTACTTC. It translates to CASSARSRETQYF. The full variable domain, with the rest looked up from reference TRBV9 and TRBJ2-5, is DSGVTQTPKHLITATGQRVTLRCSPRSGDLSVYWYQQSLDQGLQFLIQYYNGEERAKGNILERFSAQQFPDLHSELNLSSLELGDSALYFCASSARSRETQYFGPGTRLLVL.

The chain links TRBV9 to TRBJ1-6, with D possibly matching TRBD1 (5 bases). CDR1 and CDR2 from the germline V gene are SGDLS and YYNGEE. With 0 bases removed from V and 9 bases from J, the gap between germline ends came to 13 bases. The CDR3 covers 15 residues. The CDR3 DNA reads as TGTGCCAGCAGCGTAGGGAATGGGGCAGGTTCACCCCTCCACTTT. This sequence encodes CASSVGNGAGSPLHF.

DNA of the CDR3: TGTGCCAGCAGAGGGGGAAACTATGGCTACACCTTC. This codes for CASRGGNYGYTF. The chain recombines TRBV5-4 with TRBJ1-2; D is perhaps TRBD1 (6 bases). The CDR3 covers 12 residues. Germline V gene sequence: CDR1 SGHNT, CDR2 YYREEE (reference sequence). Trimming removed 5 bases from V and 2 bases from J, with 7 bases in between.

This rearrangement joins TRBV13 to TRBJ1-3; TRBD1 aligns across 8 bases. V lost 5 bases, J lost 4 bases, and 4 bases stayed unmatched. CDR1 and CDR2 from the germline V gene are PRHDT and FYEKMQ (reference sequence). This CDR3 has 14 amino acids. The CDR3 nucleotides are TGTGCCAGCAGCCAGACAGGGGCCGGAAACACCATATATTTT. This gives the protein CASSQTGAGNTIYF.

The CDR3 spells CASSVSAGNEKLFF. In nucleotides, the CDR3 is TGCGCCAGCAGTGTTTCCGCAGGGAATGAAAAACTGTTTTTT. This chain links TRBV5-1 with TRBJ1-4; D is possibly TRBD1 (5 bases). CDR3 size: 14 residues. V was cut by 5 bases and J by 5 bases, with 13 bases left in between. Germline V gene data show CDR1 as SGHRS and CDR2 as YFSETQ.

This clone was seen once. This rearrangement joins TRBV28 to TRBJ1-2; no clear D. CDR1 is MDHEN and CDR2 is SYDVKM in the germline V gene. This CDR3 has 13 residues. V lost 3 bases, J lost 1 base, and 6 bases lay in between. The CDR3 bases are TGTGCCAGCAGTTTTGGGCTTAACTATGGCTACACCTTC. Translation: CASSFGLNYGYTF.

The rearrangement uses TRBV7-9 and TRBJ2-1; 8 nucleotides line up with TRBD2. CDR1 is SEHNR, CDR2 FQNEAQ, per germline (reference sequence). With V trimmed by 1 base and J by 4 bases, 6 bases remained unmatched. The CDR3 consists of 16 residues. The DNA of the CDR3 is TGTGCCAGCAGCTTAGGGCTAGCGGGCGTATACAATGAGCAGTTCTTC. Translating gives CASSLGLAGVYNEQFF.

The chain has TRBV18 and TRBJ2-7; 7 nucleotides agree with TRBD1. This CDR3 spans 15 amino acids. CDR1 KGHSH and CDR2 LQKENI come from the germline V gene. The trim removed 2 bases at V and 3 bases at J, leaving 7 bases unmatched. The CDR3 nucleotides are TGTGCCAGCTCACCATTGAACAGGGGCATCTACGAGCAGTACTTC. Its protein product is CASSPLNRGIYEQYF. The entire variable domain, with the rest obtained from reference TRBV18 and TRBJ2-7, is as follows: NAGVMQNPRHLVRRRGQEARLRCSPMKGHSHVYWYRQLPEEGLKFMVYLQKENIIDESGMPKERFSAEFPKEGPSILRIQQVVRGDSAAYFCASSPLNRGIYEQYFGPGTRLTVT.

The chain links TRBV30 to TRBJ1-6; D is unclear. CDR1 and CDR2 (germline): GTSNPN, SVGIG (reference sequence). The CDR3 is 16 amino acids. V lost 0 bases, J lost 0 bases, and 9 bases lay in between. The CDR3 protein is CAWSVGLSSYNSPLHF. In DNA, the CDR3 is TGTGCCTGGAGTGTTGGACTCAGCTCCTATAATTCACCCCTCCACTTT. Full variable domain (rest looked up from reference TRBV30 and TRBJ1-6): SQTIHQWPATLVQPVGSPLSLECTVEGTSNPNLYWYRQAAGRGLQLLFYSVGIGQISSEVPQNLSASRPQDRQFILSSKKLLLSDSGFYLCAWSVGLSSYNSPLHFGNGTRLTVT.

The CDR3 coding sequence is TGCGCCAGCAAAGTCACAATAAACACTGAAGCTTTCTTT. This translates into CASKVTINTEAFF. The rearrangement joins TRBV10-2 to TRBJ1-1; D unclear. CDR1 and CDR2 (germline): WSHSY, SAAADI. Trimming took 7 bases from V and 2 from J, leaving 11 bases between them. The CDR3 contains 13 residues.

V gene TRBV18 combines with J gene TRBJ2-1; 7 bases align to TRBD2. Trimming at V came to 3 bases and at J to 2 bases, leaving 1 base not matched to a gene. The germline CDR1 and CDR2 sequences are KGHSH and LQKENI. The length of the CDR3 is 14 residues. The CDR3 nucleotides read TGTGCCAGCTCACCCGGGACTACCTACAATGAGCAGTTCTTC. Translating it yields CASSPGTTYNEQFF.

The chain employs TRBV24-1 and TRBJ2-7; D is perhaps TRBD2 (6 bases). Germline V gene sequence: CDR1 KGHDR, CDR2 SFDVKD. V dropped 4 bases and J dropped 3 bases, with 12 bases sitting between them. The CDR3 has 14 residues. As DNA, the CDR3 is TGTGCCACCAGTGACGGCGGGACTGACTACGAGCAGTACTTC. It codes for CATSDGGTDYEQYF.

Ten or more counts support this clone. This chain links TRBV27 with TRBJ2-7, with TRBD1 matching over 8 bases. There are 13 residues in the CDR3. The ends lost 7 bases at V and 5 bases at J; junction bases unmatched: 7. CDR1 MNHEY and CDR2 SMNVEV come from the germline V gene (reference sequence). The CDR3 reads CASTGQGRNEQYF. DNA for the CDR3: TGTGCCAGCACCGGACAGGGAAGGAACGAGCAGTACTTC.

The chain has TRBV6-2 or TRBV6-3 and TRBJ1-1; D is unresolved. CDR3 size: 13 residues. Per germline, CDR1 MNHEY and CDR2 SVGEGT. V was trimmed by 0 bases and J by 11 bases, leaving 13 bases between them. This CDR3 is CASSYSTPPRAFF. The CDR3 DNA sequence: TGTGCCAGCAGTTACTCAACCCCACCACGGGCTTTCTTT.

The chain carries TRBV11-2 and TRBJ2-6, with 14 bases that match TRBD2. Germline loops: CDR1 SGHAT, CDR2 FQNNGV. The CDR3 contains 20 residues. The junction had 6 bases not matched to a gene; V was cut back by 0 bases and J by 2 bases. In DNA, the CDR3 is TGTGCCAGCAGCTTAGAATCGTTGGGACTAGCGGGAGCTGGGGCCAACGTCCTGACTTTC. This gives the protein CASSLESLGLAGAGANVLTF.

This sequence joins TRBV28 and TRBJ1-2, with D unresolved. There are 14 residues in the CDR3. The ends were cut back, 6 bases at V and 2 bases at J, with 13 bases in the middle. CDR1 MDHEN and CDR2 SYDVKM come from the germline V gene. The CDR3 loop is CASRDTKWNYGYTF. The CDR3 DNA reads TGTGCCAGCAGGGATACTAAGTGGAACTATGGCTACACCTTC.

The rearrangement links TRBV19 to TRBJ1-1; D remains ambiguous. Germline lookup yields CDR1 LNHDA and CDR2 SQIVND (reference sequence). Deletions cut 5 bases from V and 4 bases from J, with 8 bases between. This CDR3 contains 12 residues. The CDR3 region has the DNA TGTGCCAGTAGTCCGGGGATCACTGAAGCTTTCTTT. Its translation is CASSPGITEAFF.

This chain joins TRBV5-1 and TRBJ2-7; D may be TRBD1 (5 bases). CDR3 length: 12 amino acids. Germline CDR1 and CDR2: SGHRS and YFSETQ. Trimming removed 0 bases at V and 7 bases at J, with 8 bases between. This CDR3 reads CASSLEGVEQYF. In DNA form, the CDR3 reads TGCGCCAGCAGCTTGGAAGGGGTTGAGCAGTACTTC.